This T cell receptor beta chain was identified during a study of cytomegalovirus exposure and HLA in healthy donors. This CDR3 is 14 amino acids long. V lost 3 bases to trimming and J lost 11 bases, with 17 bases between them. In germline, CDR1 is LNHDA, CDR2 SQIVND (reference sequence). The PCR made use of 60 Vbeta and 13 Jbeta primers. The assay was immunoSEQ multiplex PCR, and TCRdb's table has in-frame clones only and misses some. The table has 76,000 or so clones, roughly two thirds seen once. Despite likely unrecorded immune exposures, the donors were nominally healthy at the time of sampling. This clone was recorded a few times.

This sequence joins TRBV19 and TRBJ1-5; D may be TRBD1 (6 bases). The source material was PBMCs. This clonotype originated in a middle-aged woman in good health and CMV-seropositive. CDR3 nucleotides: TGTGCCAGTAGTATCGGGAAACAGGGTTTGGCCCAGCATTTT. Its translation is CASSIGKQGLAQHF.